This T cell receptor (beta chain) was captured by sequencing in a study of blood T cell repertoires in COVID-19. Study summary: Samples taken during acute and convalescent COVID-19 were collected in the United States, Italy and Spain. T cells, B-cell-depleted T cells, or PBMCs supplied cDNA or gDNA.

After removal of 4 bases from V and 1 base from J, the junction contained 4 bases not matched to a gene. Germline CDR1 and CDR2: KGHDR and SFDVKD. This CDR3 spans 16 amino acids. Authors' methods: Amplification of reference gene primers provided the estimated nucleated cell counts. Clones were sequenced by immunoSEQ multiplex PCR, and TCRdb holds only the in-frame ones, with some missing. That table gives V, J and clone size, and the DNA gave D and trimming. Of some 340,000 clones in the sample, about four fifths are singletons; the top ten hold 2.5% to 3.5%. What was sequenced was peripheral blood. This receptor was obtained from a man under 40 with active or convalescent COVID-19. The rearrangement uses TRBV24-1 and TRBJ1-5, with 9 bases lining up with TRBD1. The DNA for the CDR3 is TGTGCCACCAGTGACTCGACAGGGGGGAGCAATCAGCCCCAGCATTTT. It codes for CATSDSTGGSNQPQHF.